This T cell receptor beta chain was recovered during a study of regulatory T cells in long-lasting Graves disease. The sample's time point: newly diagnosed GD, antithyroid drugs for less than 3 months. PBMC RNA served as the TCR library source. The authors drew patients from an endocrinology department in Xi'an, China. Study findings and constraints: Persistent Graves' patients showed reduced TCR diversity versus newly diagnosed patients.

To make TCR beta libraries, researchers used iRepertoire HTBI primers and Arm-PCR of CDR3 regions. TCRdb reprocessed the multiplex PCR reads with MiXCR, giving one entry per CDR3 protein. Among about 320,000 distinct CDR3 sequences listed, approximately 20% were seen once. There are many counts of this clonotype. Its antigen remains unidentified. The specimen comprised peripheral blood mononuclear cells (PBMCs), sampled at new diagnosis, from a patient treated with antithyroid drugs. This TCR was sampled from a female donor with Graves disease.

For the CDR3, the DNA is TGTGCCAGTAAGTCTAGCGAGGACACCGGGGAGCTGTTTTTT. It translates to CASKSSEDTGELFF. The chain uses TRBV19 and TRBJ2-2; possible D gene TRBD2, 6 bases. Germline CDR1 is LNHDA and CDR2 is SQIVND (reference sequence). The CDR3 is 14 residues long. Trimming pared 7 bases from V and 3 bases from J, leaving 12 bases between.